Below, one TCR beta chain is given with its context. Source study methods: Reference gene primers were amplified, and this amplification served to estimate nucleated cell counts. Some clones are missing from TCRdb's copy, which holds only in-frame ones; the method was immunoSEQ multiplex PCR. The DNA was the basis for D and trimming; V, J and clone size are from that table. Of 300,000 to 400,000 clones listed, approximately 81% were seen once; the top ten hold under 2%. This sample was taken from a study of blood T cell repertoires in COVID-19. Turning to the study itself: Sources were T cells, B-cell-depleted T cells, or PBMCs; the material itself was cDNA or gDNA.

V lost 2 bases and J lost 2, with 10 bases in between. There are 15 residues in the CDR3. Germline V gene sequence: CDR1 MNHEY, CDR2 SVGAGI. Clinical histories supplied by participants themselves formed the basis of cohort assignment. Those designated as exposed participants met a COVID-19 case within 2 weeks before study entry. The TCR originated in a woman aged 25 to 39 who had been exposed to COVID-19. The chain employs TRBV6-5 and TRBJ1-3; maybe TRBD1 (5 bases). The sequencing input was PBMCs or T cells enriched from blood (not recorded which). The CDR3 loop reads CASSYRGGPGNTIYF. CDR3 bases: TGTGCCAGCAGTTACCGCGGGGGTCCTGGAAACACCATATATTTT.